This T cell receptor beta chain was recorded in a study of spatial heterogeneity in lung cancer. This clonotype has ten or more counts. Indicated time point: blood at routine non-recurrence follow-up after resection. The V gene end was trimmed by 6 bases and the J gene end by 3 bases; junction bases not matched to a gene: 11. The CDR3 sequence is 15 residues long. CDR1 and CDR2 from the germline V gene are MDHEN and SYDVKM. TCRdb called the 5' RACE reads again in MiXCR, with one record for every CDR3 protein. This table has about 16,000 distinct CDR3 sequences, roughly 6% appearing once. This sequence originates from a male donor with early-stage non-small cell lung cancer. The starting material was PBMCs, obtained at follow-up. The chain combines TRBV28 with TRBJ2-7; 7 bases fit TRBD1. CDR3 nucleotide sequence: TGTGCCAGCAGCTCGACCGGGACAGCTGGCTACGAGCAGTACTTC. It is translated as CASSSTGTAGYEQYF.